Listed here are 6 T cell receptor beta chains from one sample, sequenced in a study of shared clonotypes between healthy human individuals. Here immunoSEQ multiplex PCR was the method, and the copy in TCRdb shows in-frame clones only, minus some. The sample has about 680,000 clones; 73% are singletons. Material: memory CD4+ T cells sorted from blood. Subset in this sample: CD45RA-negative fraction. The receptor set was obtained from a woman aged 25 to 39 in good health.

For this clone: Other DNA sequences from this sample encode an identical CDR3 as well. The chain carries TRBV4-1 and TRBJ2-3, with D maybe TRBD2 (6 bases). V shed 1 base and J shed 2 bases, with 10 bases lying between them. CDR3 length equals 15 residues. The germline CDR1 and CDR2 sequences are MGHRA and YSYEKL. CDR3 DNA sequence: TGCGCCAGCAGCCAAGGGGGGAGGCCCACAGATACGCAGTATTTT. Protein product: CASSQGGRPTDTQYF.

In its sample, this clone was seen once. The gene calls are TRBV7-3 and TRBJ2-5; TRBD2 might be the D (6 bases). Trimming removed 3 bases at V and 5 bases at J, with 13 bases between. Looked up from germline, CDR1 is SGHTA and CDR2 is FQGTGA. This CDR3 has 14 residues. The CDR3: CASSLAGSGETQYF. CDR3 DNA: TGTGCCAGCAGCTTGGCCGGGAGTGGTGAGACCCAGTACTTC.

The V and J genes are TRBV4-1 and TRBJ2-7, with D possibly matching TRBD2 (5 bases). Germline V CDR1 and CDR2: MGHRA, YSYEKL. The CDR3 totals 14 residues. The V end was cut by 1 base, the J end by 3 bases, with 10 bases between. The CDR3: CASSQGTADYEQYF. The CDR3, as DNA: TGCGCCAGCAGCCAAGGGACTGCAGACTACGAGCAGTACTTC.

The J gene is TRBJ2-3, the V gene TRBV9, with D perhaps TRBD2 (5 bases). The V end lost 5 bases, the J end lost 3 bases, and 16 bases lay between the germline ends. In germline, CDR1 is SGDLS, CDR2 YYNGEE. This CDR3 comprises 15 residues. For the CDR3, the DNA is TGTGCCAGCAGGCCGCCCGGGGTTATGACAGATACGCAGTATTTT. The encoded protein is CASRPPGVMTDTQYF.

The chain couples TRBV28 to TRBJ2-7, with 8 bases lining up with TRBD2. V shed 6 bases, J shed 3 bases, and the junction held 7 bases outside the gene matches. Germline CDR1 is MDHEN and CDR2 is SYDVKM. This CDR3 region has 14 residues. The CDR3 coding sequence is TGTGCCAGCAGCCCCAGCGGGAGCGGCTACGAGCAGTACTTC. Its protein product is CASSPSGSGYEQYF.

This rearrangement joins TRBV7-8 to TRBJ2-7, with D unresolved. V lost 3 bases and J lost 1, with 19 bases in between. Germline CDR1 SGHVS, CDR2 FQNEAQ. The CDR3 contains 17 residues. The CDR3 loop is CASSLAYPGVGSYEQYF. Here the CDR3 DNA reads TGTGCCAGCAGCTTGGCTTATCCGGGCGTCGGTTCCTACGAGCAGTACTTC.